Below, 30 T cell receptor beta chains from the same sample are listed, as sequenced in a study of CD8 T cells in ankylosing spondylitis. General study results and limits: A TCR beta motif of fewer than 10 highly homologous variants seemed to mark ankylosing spondylitis blood.

TCRdb redid the calling of the 5' RACE reads with MiXCR, one entry per CDR3 protein. Of approximately 400,000 distinct CDR3 sequences listed, approximately 17% are singletons. These receptors have no known antigen. The material sequenced was blood, either unsorted or a sorted T cell fraction (not recorded which). The receptor source for this set is a male donor with ankylosing spondylitis.

In this sample, this clonotype turned up a few times. The rearrangement joins TRBV10-3 to TRBJ1-1; TRBD1 agrees at 7 bases. The trim removed 6 bases at V and 2 bases at J, leaving 6 bases unmatched. CDR3 length equals 14 residues. CDR1 and CDR2 (germline): ENHRY, SYGVKD. The CDR3 DNA is TGTGCCATCAGCTCCGAGGGGGCCAACACTGAAGCTTTCTTT. This sequence encodes CAISSEGANTEAFF.

At least ten counts were recorded for this clonotype. V gene TRBV5-1 combines with J gene TRBJ1-3; D is perhaps TRBD1 (5 bases). The CDR3 consists of 16 residues. V was shortened by 2 bases and J by 10 bases, with 22 bases between the two germline ends. Germline CDR1 reads SGHRS; CDR2 reads YFSETQ. The CDR3: CASSFGMSGNLKTIYF. CDR3 in DNA: TGCGCCAGCAGCTTTGGAATGTCAGGGAACCTCAAGACCATATATTTT. Drawing the rest from reference TRBV5-1 and TRBJ1-3, the complete variable domain is KAGVTQTPRYLIKTRGQQVTLSCSPISGHRSVSWYQQTPGQGLQFLFEYFSETQRNKGNFPGRFSGRQFSNSRSEMNVSTLELGDSALYLCASSFGMSGNLKTIYFGEGSWLTVV.

This clonotype was seen more than once but under ten times. This sequence joins TRBV11-2 and TRBJ2-1, with a tentative D call TRBD1 (6 bases). The germline V gene has CDR1 SGHAT and CDR2 FQNNGV. CDR3 length: 16 residues. Between the trimmed V and J ends, which lost 5 bases and 0 bases, there was a span of 14 bases. The CDR3: CASSPGADSSYNEQFF. DNA for the CDR3: TGTGCCAGCAGCCCAGGGGCGGATAGCTCCTACAATGAGCAGTTCTTC.

This chain joins TRBV30 and TRBJ2-1; D gene ambiguous. This CDR3 spans 15 amino acids. Looked up from germline, CDR1 is GTSNPN and CDR2 is SVGIG (reference sequence). V was pared by 1 base and J by 1 base, with 11 bases between. The CDR3 bases are TGTGCCTGGAGTGGGAGCGCCCGGTCCTACAATGAGCAGTTCTTC. It specifies CAWSGSARSYNEQFF.

V usage is TRBV2 and J usage is TRBJ1-2; D not resolved. This CDR3 is 15 amino acids long. The germline V gene encodes CDR1 SNHLY and CDR2 FYNNEI. V was shortened by 6 bases and J by 0 bases, with 14 bases between the two germline ends. CDR3 sequence reads: CASSQAWGANYGYTF. Here the CDR3 DNA reads TGTGCCAGCAGCCAAGCATGGGGAGCTAACTATGGCTACACCTTC.

This clonotype was detected ten times or more. V gene TRBV12-3 or TRBV12-4 combines with J gene TRBJ1-2; TRBD1 matches at 7 bases. The ends lost 6 bases at V and 6 bases at J; junction bases unmatched: 16. The CDR3 length is 16 residues. In DNA form, the CDR3 reads TGTGCCAGCAGCCCCTCTGACAGGGCCCGTGCCCATGGCTACACCTTC. Protein: CASSPSDRARAHGYTF.

In its sample, this clonotype was seen a few times. The CDR3 loop is CSARDLGDPHLRSNQPQHF. CDR3 nucleotides: TGCAGTGCTAGAGATTTGGGCGACCCCCACCTCCGCTCCAATCAGCCCCAGCATTTT. V is TRBV20-1 and J is TRBJ1-5; the D is unclear. Deletions cut 0 bases from V and 3 bases from J, with 24 bases between. Germline CDR1 DFQATT, CDR2 SNEGSKA (reference sequence). The CDR3 covers 19 residues.

This clonotype was detected ten times or more. The chain's CDR3 is CSVVLGGGIYNEQFF. For the CDR3, the DNA is TGCAGCGTTGTACTTGGAGGCGGGATCTACAATGAGCAGTTCTTC. The V call is TRBV29-1, the J call TRBJ2-1; a possible D gene is TRBD2 (6 bases). The ends were cut back, 4 bases at V and 3 bases at J, with 16 bases in the middle. Per germline, CDR1 SQVTM and CDR2 ANQGSEA. This CDR3 region has 15 residues.

In its sample, this clonotype was seen a few times. The chain recombines TRBV20-1 with TRBJ2-5, with D possibly matching TRBD2 (5 bases). Trimming pared 3 bases from V and 2 bases from J, leaving 10 bases between. This CDR3 has 13 amino acids. Germline CDR1 reads DFQATT; CDR2 reads SNEGSKA (reference sequence). CDR3 protein: CSASRGPQETQYF. In DNA, the CDR3 is TGCAGTGCTAGTCGCGGGCCACAAGAGACCCAGTACTTC.

The chain employs TRBV3-1 and TRBJ1-1; TRBD1 might be the D (5 bases). V was trimmed by 4 bases and J by 6 bases, leaving 18 bases between them. Per the germline V gene, CDR1 is LGHDT and CDR2 is YNNKEL (reference sequence). The CDR3 sequence is 15 residues long. CDR3 sequence: CASSPLGGLMAEAFF. CDR3 DNA sequence: TGTGCCAGCAGCCCCCTTGGGGGTCTAATGGCTGAAGCTTTCTTT.

The chain employs TRBV18 and TRBJ2-5; D unclear. CDR1 and CDR2 (germline): KGHSH, LQKENI. The CDR3 is 12 amino acids. Trimming took off 4 bases at V and 1 base at J, with 4 bases between the two ends. CDR3 nucleotides: TGTGCCAGCTCACGCCTCCAAGAGACCCAGTACTTC. It yields the protein CASSRLQETQYF.

In this sample, this clonotype turned up a few times. The gene calls are TRBV7-9 and TRBJ1-1; tentative D call: TRBD1 (5 bases). Germline CDR1 reads SEHNR; CDR2 reads FQNEAQ (reference sequence). Between the trimmed V and J ends, which lost 5 bases and 4 bases, there was a span of 14 bases. This CDR3 has 14 residues. CDR3 amino acids: CASSASGGSTEAFF. CDR3 bases: TGTGCCAGCAGCGCTTCGGGGGGATCCACTGAAGCTTTCTTT.

The chain joins TRBV5-1 to TRBJ2-1; TRBD1 is a possible D gene (7 bases). V lost 1 base to trimming and J lost 6 bases, with 14 bases between them. This CDR3 spans 15 amino acids. Germline V gives CDR1 SGHRS, CDR2 YFSETQ. The CDR3 sequence: CASSLWRDSRNEQFF. The CDR3 DNA is TGCGCCAGCAGCTTGTGGCGGGACAGTCGCAATGAGCAGTTCTTC.

A few counts support this clonotype. The chain joins TRBV19 to TRBJ2-2, with 7 bases fitting TRBD2. The V gene's germline CDR1 is LNHDA and CDR2 SQIVND (reference sequence). The CDR3 contains 15 residues. J gave up 6 bases and V 5 bases, and 9 bases lay outside the gene matches. CDR3 DNA: TGTGCCAGTAGTCTCCCAGCGGGATCCCCCGGGGAGCTGTTTTTT. It is translated as CASSLPAGSPGELFF.

This clonotype has ten or more counts. The chain carries TRBV5-1 and TRBJ2-2; 9 bases align to TRBD1. The CDR3 covers 16 residues. The junction had 7 bases not matched to a gene; V was cut back by 4 bases and J by 3 bases. CDR1 is SGHRS and CDR2 is YFSETQ in the germline V gene. The CDR3 DNA sequence: TGCGCCAGCAGCACTCGGACAGGGGAGGACACCGGGGAGCTGTTTTTT. As protein: CASSTRTGEDTGELFF.

This clonotype has a handful of counts. V is TRBV5-1 and J is TRBJ2-3, with D possibly being TRBD1 or TRBD2 (8 bases each). The V gene lost 0 bases and the J gene lost 2 bases, with 22 bases spanning the gap. This CDR3 region has 19 residues. Per the germline V gene, CDR1 is SGHRS and CDR2 is YFSETQ. The CDR3 DNA follows: TGCGCCAGCAGCTTGGAGCAGGGGGCTAGCGGGTCCTTCACAGATACGCAGTATTTT. Protein product: CASSLEQGASGSFTDTQYF.

This rearrangement joins TRBV19 to TRBJ2-7; D uncertain. The CDR3 length is 13 residues. V lost 1 base and J 2 bases, leaving 6 bases between the germline ends. Germline V gives CDR1 LNHDA, CDR2 SQIVND (reference sequence). CDR3 coding DNA: TGTGCCAGTAGTATAGGGGTTACCTACGAGCAGTACTTC. It specifies CASSIGVTYEQYF.

This clonotype was seen more than once but under ten times. The rearrangement joins TRBV20-1 to TRBJ1-1; D is uncertain. Trimming stripped 3 bases from V and 11 bases from J, with 13 bases between. This CDR3 is 11 amino acids long. Germline CDR1 reads DFQATT; CDR2 reads SNEGSKA (reference sequence). This CDR3 is CSASPGGMAFF. The CDR3 nucleotides read TGCAGTGCTAGTCCGGGCGGGATGGCTTTCTTT.

The V and J genes are TRBV29-1 and TRBJ2-3; weak D call: TRBD2 (5 bases). The V end lost 5 bases, the J end lost 6 bases, and 12 bases lay between the germline ends. CDR3 length equals 12 residues. The germline CDR1 and CDR2 sequences are SQVTM and ANQGSEA. CDR3 nucleotides: TGCAGCGTTTACGGGGTCCCCGATACGCAGTATTTT. Its protein is CSVYGVPDTQYF.

The sample holds many counts of this clonotype. The chain recombines TRBV29-1 with TRBJ2-3; D unresolved. The CDR3 covers 12 residues. CDR1 is SQVTM and CDR2 is ANQGSEA in the germline V gene. The ends were cut back, 2 bases at V and 0 bases at J, with 3 bases in the middle. The DNA for the CDR3 is TGCAGCGTTGAACCTAGCACAGATACGCAGTATTTT. This encodes CSVEPSTDTQYF.

The chain has TRBV27 and TRBJ2-7, with 11 bases aligning to TRBD2. The trim removed 5 bases at V and 4 bases at J, leaving 4 bases unmatched. Germline V gene sequence: CDR1 MNHEY, CDR2 SMNVEV (reference sequence). CDR3 length: 14 amino acids. The DNA for the CDR3 is TGTGCCAGCAGTGCTAGCGGGGGGAATTACGAGCAGTACTTC. This codes for CASSASGGNYEQYF.

J is TRBJ1-2 and V is TRBV10-3; a possible D gene is TRBD1 (5 bases). Trimming left V 6 bases short and J 7 bases short, with 21 bases between. Germline CDR1 and CDR2: ENHRY and SYGVKD. The CDR3 totals 15 residues. This CDR3 is CAIRIDPGAGGGYTF. As DNA, the CDR3 is TGTGCCATCAGAATAGATCCAGGAGCCGGGGGTGGCTACACCTTC.

The chain recombines TRBV28 with TRBJ2-3; 9 bases align to TRBD2. Germline CDR1 and CDR2: MDHEN and SYDVKM. Trimming at V came to 8 bases and at J to 9 bases, leaving 15 bases not matched to a gene. The CDR3 covers 15 residues. This CDR3 reads CASFAGGKQSGTQYF. CDR3 nucleotide sequence: TGTGCCAGCTTCGCGGGAGGGAAGCAGTCGGGGACGCAGTATTTT.

V is TRBV13 and J is TRBJ1-1, with unresolved D. This CDR3 region has 15 residues. CDR1 is PRHDT and CDR2 is FYEKMQ in the germline V gene (reference sequence). V was shortened by 0 bases and J by 1 base, with 9 bases between the two germline ends. CDR3 amino acids: CASSLGGSANTEAFF. For the CDR3, the DNA is TGTGCCAGCAGCTTAGGTGGCTCTGCGAACACTGAAGCTTTCTTT.

J is TRBJ1-2 and V is TRBV27; D uncertain. Trimming took 2 bases from V and 4 from J, leaving 8 bases between them. This CDR3 has 13 amino acids. CDR1 and CDR2 (germline): MNHEY, SMNVEV (reference sequence). The CDR3 protein is CASSLAPSYGYTF. DNA of the CDR3: TGTGCCAGCAGTTTAGCTCCATCCTATGGCTACACCTTC.

This clonotype was seen a handful of times. The chain joins TRBV6-2 or TRBV6-3 to TRBJ1-5; D might be TRBD1 (6 bases). From germline, CDR1 is MNHEY and CDR2 SVGEGT. This CDR3 comprises 19 residues. V lost 0 bases and J lost 2, with 20 bases in between. The CDR3 DNA reads as TGTGCCAGCAGTTACTCCCCGGCCAGGGGCGAAGAGGGCAATCAGCCCCAGCATTTT. Its translation: CASSYSPARGEEGNQPQHF.

The table lists this clonotype with many counts. The CDR3 nucleotides are TGCGCCAGCAGCTTGGGACAGGGCTACAATGAGCAGTTCTTC. Translation gives CASSLGQGYNEQFF. This chain connects TRBV5-1 to TRBJ2-1; 7 nucleotides align to TRBD1. Germline V CDR1 and CDR2: SGHRS, YFSETQ. The CDR3 covers 14 residues. Trimming removed 0 bases from V and 3 bases from J; junction bases left unmatched: 0.

This clonotype was observed a single time. The chain combines TRBV9 with TRBJ2-4; TRBD1 aligns across 10 bases. The junction had 7 bases not matched to a gene; V was cut back by 6 bases and J by 4 bases. The CDR3 consists of 15 residues. Per the germline V gene, CDR1 is SGDLS and CDR2 is YYNGEE. Here the CDR3 DNA reads TGTGCCAGCACCTCCGGGACAGGGGCAAAAAACATTCAGTACTTC. This translates into CASTSGTGAKNIQYF.

This clonotype was counted between two and nine times. V is TRBV5-8 and J is TRBJ2-4; weak D call: TRBD2 (6 bases). This CDR3 contains 15 residues. V lost 5 bases, J lost 0 bases, and 12 bases lay in between. Germline V gives CDR1 SGHTS, CDR2 YDEGEE. The CDR3 nucleotides are TGTGCCAGCAGACCCGGAGGGATAGCCAAAAACATTCAGTACTTC. It translates to CASRPGGIAKNIQYF.

This clonotype turned up a few times. This chain connects TRBV20-1 to TRBJ2-5; D gene uncertain. The length of the CDR3 is 14 residues. Deletions cut 5 bases from V and 4 bases from J, with 17 bases between. CDR1 and CDR2 (germline): DFQATT, SNEGSKA (reference sequence). The CDR3 region has the DNA TGCAGTGCTCTAGGTCCCGCGGTGGTAGAGACCCAGTACTTC. It translates to CSALGPAVVETQYF.